The source of this T cell receptor (beta chain) is a study of cytomegalovirus exposure and HLA in healthy donors. Study-wide points: In an earlier analysis, about 87% or about 30%: the productive usage of most TCR beta V segments. Rare sequences made up most TCRs, while some public TCRs were found in many donors. An analysis was carried out at a later point. It showed that HLA-associated TCR beta chains were more clonally expanded than equally common non-associated chains. CMV serostatus alone was available as immune exposure information.

PCR was performed using 60 Vbeta and 13 Jbeta primers. Libraries were prepared by immunoSEQ multiplex PCR; TCRdb keeps only in-frame clonotypes and omits some of them. The sample shows 130,000 to 150,000 clones, approximately 82% of them seen only once. Germline CDR1 is SGHRS and CDR2 is YFSETQ. The CDR3 sequence is 16 residues long. Losses at the gene ends were 0 bases for V and 6 bases for J; bases not matched to a gene: 4. A remark on this clone: Antigen unknown.

This receptor was taken from a woman aged 55-70 years in good health and CMV-seropositive. Sequenced sample: PBMCs. The rearrangement links TRBV5-1 to TRBJ2-7, with 15 bases lining up with TRBD2. The CDR3 coding sequence is TGCGCCAGCAGCTTGGAGGGACTAGCGGGAGGTAGCGAGCAGTACTTC. This gives the protein CASSLEGLAGGSEQYF.